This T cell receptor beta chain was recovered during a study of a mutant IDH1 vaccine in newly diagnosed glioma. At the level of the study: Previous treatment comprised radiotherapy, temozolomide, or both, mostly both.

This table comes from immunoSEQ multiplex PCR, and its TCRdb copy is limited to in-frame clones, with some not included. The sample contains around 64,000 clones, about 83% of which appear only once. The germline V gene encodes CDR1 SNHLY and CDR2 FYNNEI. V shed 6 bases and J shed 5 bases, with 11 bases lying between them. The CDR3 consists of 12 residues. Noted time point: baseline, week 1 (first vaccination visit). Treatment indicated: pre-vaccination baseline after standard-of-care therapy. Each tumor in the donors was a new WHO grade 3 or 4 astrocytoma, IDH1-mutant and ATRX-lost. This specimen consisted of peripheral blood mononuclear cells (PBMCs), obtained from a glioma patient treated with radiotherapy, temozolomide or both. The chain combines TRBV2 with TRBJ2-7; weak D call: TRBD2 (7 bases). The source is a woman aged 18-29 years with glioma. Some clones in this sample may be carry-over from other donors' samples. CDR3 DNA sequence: TGTGCCAGCAGAGGGGGGGTCCACGAGCAGTACTTC. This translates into CASRGGVHEQYF.